This TCR beta chain was profiled in a study of cytomegalovirus exposure and HLA in healthy donors. TCRdb keeps only in-frame clones here, not all; method: immunoSEQ multiplex PCR. The top ten hold 0.85% to 1.2% of the sample, which has approximately 220,000 clones, about 90% seen once. General observations from the study: It was around 160 TCR beta chains that were listed as cytomegalovirus-associated.

This clone has just a few counts. Its antigen is as yet unknown. V lost 4 bases and J lost 5; bases outside the gene matches: 11. Looked up from germline, CDR1 is MGHRA and CDR2 is YSYEKL. The CDR3 is 16 amino acids. The sample was PBMCs. The source is a woman younger than 35 in good health and CMV-seronegative. The rearrangement links TRBV4-1 to TRBJ2-7; 10 bases are shared with TRBD2. The CDR3 DNA reads as TGCGCCAGCAGCCTTGGGCTAGCGGGAGTCGGGCACGAGCAGTACTTC. This encodes CASSLGLAGVGHEQYF.